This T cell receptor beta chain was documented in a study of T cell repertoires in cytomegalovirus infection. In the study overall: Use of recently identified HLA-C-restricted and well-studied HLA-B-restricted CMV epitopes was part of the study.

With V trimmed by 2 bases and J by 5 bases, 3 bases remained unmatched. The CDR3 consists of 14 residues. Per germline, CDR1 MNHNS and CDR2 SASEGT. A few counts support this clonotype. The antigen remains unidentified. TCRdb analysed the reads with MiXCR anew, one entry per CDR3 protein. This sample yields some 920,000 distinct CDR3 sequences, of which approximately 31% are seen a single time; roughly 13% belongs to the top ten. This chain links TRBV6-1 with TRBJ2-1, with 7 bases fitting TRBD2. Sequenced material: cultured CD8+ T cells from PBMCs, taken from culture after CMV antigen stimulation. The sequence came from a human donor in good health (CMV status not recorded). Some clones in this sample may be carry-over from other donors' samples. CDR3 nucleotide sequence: TGTGCCAGCAGTGAATTTGGGGGGGACAATGAGCAGTTCTTC. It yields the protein CASSEFGGDNEQFF.